One T cell receptor beta chain is described in this entry. Its specificity is unknown. This CDR3 region has 16 residues. Germline CDR1 and CDR2: LGHNA and YNFKEQ. Trimming pared 1 base from V and 4 bases from J, leaving 14 bases between. The data were taken from a study of siplizumab effects on memory and regulatory T cells. Assay: immunoSEQ multiplex PCR; the TCRdb copy retains only in-frame clones and omits some. In the table there are thousands of clones, 60% to 75% of which are singletons. Study-level points and caveats: Proliferating siplizumab-cultured Tregs lacked confirmed suppressive function. Naive T cell populations appeared to exhibit greater diversity than memory cells and appeared to be major alloresponse contributors. Relative to controls at roughly 27%, mappable alloreactive CD4+ clones exhibited a mean Treg-derived proportion of approximately 70% with siplizumab.

The sequencing input was effector memory CD8+ T cells sorted from blood. Sample subset: unstimulated CD8+ effector memory T cells. The gene calls are TRBV4-2 and TRBJ1-3; a weak D match, TRBD1 (5 bases). The sequence came from a human donor in good health. The CDR3: CASSQGSGGGGNTIYF. The CDR3 DNA is TGTGCCAGCAGCCAAGGATCTGGGGGAGGCGGAAACACCATATATTTT.